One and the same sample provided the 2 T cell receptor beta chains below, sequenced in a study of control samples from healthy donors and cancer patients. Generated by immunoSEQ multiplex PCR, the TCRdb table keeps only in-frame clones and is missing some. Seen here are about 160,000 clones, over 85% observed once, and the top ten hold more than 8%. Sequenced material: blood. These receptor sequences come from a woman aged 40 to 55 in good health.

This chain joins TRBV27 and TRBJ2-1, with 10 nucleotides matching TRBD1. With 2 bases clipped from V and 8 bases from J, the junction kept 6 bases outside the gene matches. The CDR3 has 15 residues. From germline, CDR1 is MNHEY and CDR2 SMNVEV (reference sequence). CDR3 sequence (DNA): TGTGCCAGCAGTTTAGGACAGGGGGTCTTCGATGAGCAGTTCTTC. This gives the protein CASSLGQGVFDEQFF.

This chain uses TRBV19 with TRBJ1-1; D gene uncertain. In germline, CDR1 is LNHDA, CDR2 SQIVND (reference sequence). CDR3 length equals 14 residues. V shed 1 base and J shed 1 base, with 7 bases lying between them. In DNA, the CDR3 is TGTGCCAGTAGTATAGGGCAGACGAACACTGAAGCTTTCTTT. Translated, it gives CASSIGQTNTEAFF.